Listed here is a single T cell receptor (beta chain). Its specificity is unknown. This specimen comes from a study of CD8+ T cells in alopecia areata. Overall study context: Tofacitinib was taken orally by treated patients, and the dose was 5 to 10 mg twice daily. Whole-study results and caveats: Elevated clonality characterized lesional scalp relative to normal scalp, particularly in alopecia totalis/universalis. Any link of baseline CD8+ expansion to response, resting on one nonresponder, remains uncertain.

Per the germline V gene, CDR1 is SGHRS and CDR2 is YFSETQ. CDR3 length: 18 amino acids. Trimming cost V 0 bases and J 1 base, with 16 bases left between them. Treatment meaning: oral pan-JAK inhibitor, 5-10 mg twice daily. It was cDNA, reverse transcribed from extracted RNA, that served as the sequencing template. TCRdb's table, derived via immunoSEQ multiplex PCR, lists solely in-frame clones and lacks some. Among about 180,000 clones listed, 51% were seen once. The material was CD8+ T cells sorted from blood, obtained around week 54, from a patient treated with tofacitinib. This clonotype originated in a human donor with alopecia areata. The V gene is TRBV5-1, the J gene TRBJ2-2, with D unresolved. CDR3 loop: CASSLEPLMVGNTGELFF. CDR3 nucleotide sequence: TGCGCCAGCAGCTTGGAGCCTCTGATGGTGGGGAACACCGGGGAGCTGTTTTTT.